These 27 T cell receptor beta chains share one sample of origin, sequenced in a study of blood T cell repertoires in COVID-19. Only in-frame clones appear in the TCRdb table, and some are missing; sequencing was by immunoSEQ multiplex PCR. The sample has about 250,000 clones, roughly 90% seen once. Sequenced material: PBMCs or T cells enriched from blood (not recorded which). These receptors were taken from a young woman with acute COVID-19.

As to this clone: The same CDR3 is also encoded by other DNA sequences in this sample. DNA of the CDR3: TGTGCCAGCTCACCAGCGGAGAACACTGAAGCTTTCTTT. This translates into CASSPAENTEAFF. The chain uses TRBV18 and TRBJ1-1; D gene uncertain. From germline, CDR1 is KGHSH and CDR2 LQKENI. The CDR3 covers 13 residues. Trimming shortened V by 2 bases and J by 1 base, and 5 bases separated the two germline ends.

J is TRBJ1-4 and V is TRBV4-3; possible D gene TRBD1, 6 bases. CDR3 length equals 18 residues. The V end lost 0 bases, the J end lost 1 base, and 15 bases lay between the germline ends. The germline CDR1 and CDR2 sequences are LGHNA and YSLEER. In nucleotides, the CDR3 is TGCGCCAGCAGCCAAGAAAGCCCCGAAGGGGGAACTAATGAAAAACTGTTTTTT. Encoded protein: CASSQESPEGGTNEKLFF.

The chain carries TRBV3-1 (or the pseudogene TRBV3-2) and TRBJ1-2; 10 bases fit TRBD1. V trimming: 2 bases; J trimming: 6 bases; junction bases outside the gene matches: 6. Germline CDR1 LGHDT, CDR2 YNNKEL (reference sequence). CDR3 length: 15 residues. For the CDR3, the DNA is TGTGCCAGCAGCCAAAGGGACAGGGGTACCGATGGCTACACCTTC. Translated, it gives CASSQRDRGTDGYTF.

The V gene is TRBV7-9, the J gene TRBJ2-7; maybe TRBD2 (5 bases). Germline-derived CDR1 and CDR2 are SEHNR and FQNEAQ (reference sequence). Deletions cut 1 base from V and 5 bases from J, with 12 bases between. There are 14 residues in the CDR3. CDR3 nucleotide sequence: TGTGCCAGCAGCTTAGAAGCGGCTATTGACGAGCAGTACTTC. This sequence encodes CASSLEAAIDEQYF.

This clone has just one count. J is TRBJ1-1 and V is TRBV6-1; D is unresolved. The germline gives CDR1 MNHNS, CDR2 SASEGT. The CDR3 has 13 residues. The ends were cut back, 3 bases at V and 4 bases at J, with 9 bases in the middle. CDR3 loop: CASSDPVATEAFF. The DNA for the CDR3 is TGTGCCAGCAGTGATCCGGTAGCCACTGAAGCTTTCTTT.

The chain employs TRBV7-8 and TRBJ2-3, with D possibly being TRBD2 (6 bases). This CDR3 spans 15 amino acids. The germline CDR1 and CDR2 sequences are SGHVS and FQNEAQ. The ends were cut back, 1 base at V and 4 bases at J, with 12 bases in the middle. The CDR3 loop is CASSLDGGRADTQYF. The CDR3 coding sequence is TGTGCCAGCAGCTTAGACGGGGGACGCGCAGATACGCAGTATTTT.

The chain carries TRBV2 and TRBJ2-5; 9 positions agree with TRBD2. CDR1 is SNHLY, CDR2 FYNNEI, per germline. There are 19 residues in the CDR3. V was clipped by 3 bases and J by 4 bases; unmatched bases: 18. This CDR3 is CASSDGLEREASSRETQYF. The CDR3 nucleotides are TGTGCCAGCAGTGACGGACTGGAGCGGGAGGCCTCCAGTCGAGAGACCCAGTACTTC.

The rearrangement uses TRBV6-2 or TRBV6-3 and TRBJ2-1; D remains unclear. This CDR3 comprises 14 residues. V lost 2 bases, J lost 5 bases, and 10 bases lay in between. The germline V gene encodes CDR1 MNHEY and CDR2 SVGEGT. The CDR3 loop reads CASSYAILNNEQFF. The CDR3, as DNA: TGTGCCAGCAGTTACGCTATACTAAACAATGAGCAGTTCTTC.

The chain carries TRBV18 and TRBJ2-5; 9 bases align to TRBD2. This CDR3 comprises 15 residues. The V and J ends lost 3 bases and 3 bases, in that order; junction bases with no gene match: 5. Germline V lookup: CDR1 KGHSH, CDR2 LQKENI. The CDR3 DNA reads as TGTGCCAGCTCACCGTCGACTAGCGGAAAAGAGACCCAGTACTTC. Its protein product is CASSPSTSGKETQYF.

This chain joins TRBV7-3 and TRBJ1-4; 11 nucleotides agree with TRBD1. The CDR3 contains 15 residues. Germline assignment: CDR1 SGHTA and CDR2 FQGTGA. J gave up 6 bases and V 5 bases, and 5 bases lay outside the gene matches. CDR3 protein: CASSRGTGGDEKLFF. The DNA of the CDR3 is TGTGCCAGCAGCCGAGGGACAGGGGGAGATGAAAAACTGTTTTTT.

The chain is built from TRBV6-5 and TRBJ1-5, with 8 bases identical to TRBD1. The length of the CDR3 is 13 residues. CDR1 is MNHEY, CDR2 SVGAGI, per germline. The CDR3 loop is CGEDREDNQPQHF. CDR3 bases: TGTGGGGAGGACAGGGAGGACAATCAGCCCCAGCATTTT.

The chain recombines TRBV29-1 with TRBJ2-1, with D possibly matching TRBD1 (6 bases). Germline CDR1 is SQVTM and CDR2 is ANQGSEA. Trimming left V 4 bases short and J 0 bases short, with 16 bases between. The CDR3 covers 16 residues. CDR3 coding DNA: TGCAGCGTTGGACAGGAAATTAAAAGCTCCTACAATGAGCAGTTCTTC. It codes for CSVGQEIKSSYNEQFF.

In DNA form, the CDR3 reads TGCAGCGCGACGGACAGGGGCGGCGAAAAACTGTTTTTT. Amino acid sequence: CSATDRGGEKLFF. The genes are TRBV29-1 and TRBJ1-4, with 9 bases that match TRBD1. The junction had 8 bases not matched to a gene; V was cut back by 7 bases and J by 8 bases. CDR3 length: 13 residues. CDR1 and CDR2 (germline): SQVTM, ANQGSEA.

The rearrangement links TRBV2 to TRBJ2-3; 8 bases map to TRBD2. The CDR3 consists of 14 residues. The germline gives CDR1 SNHLY, CDR2 FYNNEI. With 7 bases clipped from V and 1 base from J, the junction kept 4 bases outside the gene matches. CDR3 nucleotide sequence: TGTGCCAGCACGCAACTAGCGGGCACAGATACGCAGTATTTT. This encodes CASTQLAGTDTQYF.

The rearrangement uses TRBV28 and TRBJ2-4; 11 bases fit TRBD1. V lost 5 bases to trimming and J lost 5 bases; unmatched junction nucleotides: 11. Looked up from germline, CDR1 is MDHEN and CDR2 is SYDVKM. CDR3 length equals 17 residues. CDR3 DNA: TGTGCCAGCAGTCTAGGGACAGGGGGATATGAGGAAAACATTCAGTACTTC. It specifies CASSLGTGGYEENIQYF. Together with reference TRBV28 and TRBJ2-4, the CDR3 gives the full variable domain: DVKVTQSSRYLVKRTGEKVFLECVQDMDHENMFWYRQDPGLGLRLIYFSYDVKMKEKGDIPEGYSVSREKKERFSLILESASTNQTSMYLCASSLGTGGYEENIQYFGAGTRLSVL.

This chain joins TRBV18 and TRBJ1-2; 8 positions match TRBD1. The V segment lost 3 bases and the J segment 3 bases; nucleotides outside the gene matches: 3. Per germline, CDR1 KGHSH and CDR2 LQKENI. The CDR3 is made up of 14 amino acids. CDR3 loop: CASSPTGDYYGYTF. Here the CDR3 DNA reads TGTGCCAGCTCACCGACAGGGGATTACTATGGCTACACCTTC.

As DNA, the CDR3 is TGTGCCAGCACCCCTAGCGGAGGGAGCTCCTACAATGAGCAGTTCTTC. Its protein product is CASTPSGGSSYNEQFF. This rearrangement joins TRBV2 to TRBJ2-1; 7 nucleotides align to TRBD2. The V segment lost 7 bases and the J segment 0 bases; nucleotides outside the gene matches: 9. Germline V gives CDR1 SNHLY, CDR2 FYNNEI. The CDR3 extends over 16 amino acids.

The chain uses TRBV28 and TRBJ2-5; D perhaps matches TRBD2 (5 bases). The germline V and J ends were trimmed by 6 bases and 5 bases, with 10 bases remaining between them. The CDR3 consists of 12 residues. CDR1 MDHEN and CDR2 SYDVKM come from the germline V gene. In nucleotides, the CDR3 is TGTGCCAGCAGGGGCTCGGGGGAGACCCAGTACTTC. Protein sequence: CASRGSGETQYF. The complete variable domain, with remaining parts taken from reference TRBV28 and TRBJ2-5, reads DVKVTQSSRYLVKRTGEKVFLECVQDMDHENMFWYRQDPGLGLRLIYFSYDVKMKEKGDIPEGYSVSREKKERFSLILESASTNQTSMYLCASRGSGETQYFGPGTRLLVL.

This clone showed up just once. This chain uses TRBV3-1 (or the pseudogene TRBV3-2) with TRBJ2-7, with TRBD2 as a possible D gene (5 bases). The CDR3 length is 13 residues. Germline CDR1 LGHDT, CDR2 YNNKEL (reference sequence). Trimming took off 1 base at V and 4 bases at J, with 8 bases between the two ends. The CDR3 coding sequence is TGTGCCAGCAGCCAAGTTTCGGGGTACGAGCAGTACTTC. Translated, it gives CASSQVSGYEQYF.

The chain employs TRBV2 and TRBJ1-2; D gene ambiguous. Germline values: CDR1 SNHLY, CDR2 FYNNEI. CDR3 length: 13 residues. V shed 7 bases and J shed 7 bases, with 16 bases lying between them. CDR3 DNA: TGTGCCAGCAAAAAGGAGGAAGGGTCTGGCTACACCTTC. This codes for CASKKEEGSGYTF.

The V and J genes are TRBV12-5 and TRBJ2-7; TRBD2 aligns across 10 bases. CDR3 length equals 17 residues. The trim removed 1 base at V and 3 bases at J, leaving 9 bases unmatched. In germline, CDR1 is LGHNT, CDR2 FRNRAP. CDR3 protein: CASGLGLAGALIYEQYF. The CDR3 bases are TGTGCTAGTGGTTTGGGGCTAGCGGGGGCCCTAATCTACGAGCAGTACTTC.

The chain has TRBV6-5 and TRBJ2-7, with TRBD1 matching over 9 bases. V gave up 2 bases and J gave up 3 bases; unmatched junction bases: 8. This CDR3 is 16 amino acids long. Germline V gene sequence: CDR1 MNHEY, CDR2 SVGAGI. The CDR3 region is CASSYPSTGGSYEQYF. Here the CDR3 DNA reads TGTGCCAGCAGTTACCCCTCGACAGGGGGGAGCTACGAGCAGTACTTC.

This chain connects TRBV11-2 to TRBJ1-4, with 9 nucleotides matching TRBD1. V shed 5 bases, J shed 8 bases, and the junction held 6 bases outside the gene matches. The CDR3 length is 14 residues. Germline values: CDR1 SGHAT, CDR2 FQNNGV. The CDR3 DNA reads TGTGCCAGCAGCCCGGGACAGGGCAACGAAAAACTGTTTTTT. This sequence encodes CASSPGQGNEKLFF.

The V call is TRBV11-2, the J call TRBJ2-1; D may be TRBD1 (6 bases). The CDR3 is 16 amino acids. V dropped 0 bases and J dropped 4 bases, with 13 bases sitting between them. Germline loops: CDR1 SGHAT, CDR2 FQNNGV. The CDR3 coding sequence is TGTGCCAGCAGCTTAGATCCGTCAGGGGAATACAATGAGCAGTTCTTC. This encodes CASSLDPSGEYNEQFF.

V usage is TRBV12-3 or TRBV12-4 and J usage is TRBJ1-1, with D perhaps TRBD1 (5 bases). CDR3 length equals 13 residues. Trimming removed 5 bases from V and 3 bases from J, with 10 bases in between. The CDR3 loop is CASSAGRHTEAFF. The CDR3 DNA reads TGTGCCAGCAGTGCAGGGAGGCACACTGAAGCTTTCTTT.

V is TRBV5-1 and J is TRBJ2-3; tentatively, D is TRBD1 (6 bases). V lost 4 bases and J 5 bases, leaving 17 bases between the germline ends. CDR1 is SGHRS and CDR2 is YFSETQ in the germline V gene. The CDR3 sequence is 15 residues long. The CDR3 DNA reads as TGCGCCAGCAGCACCCAGGACAGACCATTAGATACGCAGTATTTT. Translated: CASSTQDRPLDTQYF.

The chain links TRBV5-5 to TRBJ2-5; tentative D call: TRBD1 (6 bases). Between the trimmed V and J ends, which lost 3 bases and 0 bases, there was a span of 9 bases. There are 14 residues in the CDR3. Per germline, CDR1 SGHKS and CDR2 YYEKEE (reference sequence). CDR3 DNA: TGTGCCAGCAGCTCGGGACACAACCAAGAGACCCAGTACTTC. Its protein product is CASSSGHNQETQYF. The whole variable domain, remainder taken from reference TRBV5-5 and TRBJ2-5, is DAGVTQSPTHLIKTRGQQVTLRCSPISGHKSVSWYQQVLGQGPQFIFQYYEKEERGRGNFPDRFSARQFPNYSSELNVNALLLGDSALYLCASSSGHNQETQYFGPGTRLLVL.